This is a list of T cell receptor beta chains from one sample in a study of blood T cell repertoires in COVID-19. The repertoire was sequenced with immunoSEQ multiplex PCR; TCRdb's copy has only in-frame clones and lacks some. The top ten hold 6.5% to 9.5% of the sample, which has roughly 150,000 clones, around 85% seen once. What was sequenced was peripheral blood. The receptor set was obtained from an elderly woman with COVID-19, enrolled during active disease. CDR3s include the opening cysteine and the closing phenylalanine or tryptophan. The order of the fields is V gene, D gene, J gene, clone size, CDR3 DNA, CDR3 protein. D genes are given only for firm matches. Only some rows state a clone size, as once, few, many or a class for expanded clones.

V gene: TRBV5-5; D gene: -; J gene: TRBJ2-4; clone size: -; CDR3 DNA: TGTGCCAGCAGCTTGGGGCTAGCGCAAAACATTCAGTACTTC; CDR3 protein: CASSLGLAQNIQYF
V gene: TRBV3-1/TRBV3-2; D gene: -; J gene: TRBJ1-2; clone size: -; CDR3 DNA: TGTGCCAGCAGCCAGTCAGCGTCATATGGCTACACCTTC; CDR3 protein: CASSQSASYGYTF
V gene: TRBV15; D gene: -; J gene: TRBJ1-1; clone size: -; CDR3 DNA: TGTGCCACCAGCAAGGTGCGGGGCACTGAAGCTTTCTTT; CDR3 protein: CATSKVRGTEAFF
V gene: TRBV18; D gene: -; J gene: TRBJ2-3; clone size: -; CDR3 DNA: TGTGCCAGCTCACCTAAAGATACGCAGTATTTT; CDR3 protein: CASSPKDTQYF
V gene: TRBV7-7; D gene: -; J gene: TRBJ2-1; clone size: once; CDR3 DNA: TGTGCTAGCAGCTCATCCTTCGGGAACTATGAGCAGTTCTTC; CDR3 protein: CASSSSFGNYEQFF
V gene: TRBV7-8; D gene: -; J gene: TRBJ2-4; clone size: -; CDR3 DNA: TGTGCCAGCAGCCCTCAGGTAGCCAAAAACATTCAGTACTTC; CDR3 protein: CASSPQVAKNIQYF
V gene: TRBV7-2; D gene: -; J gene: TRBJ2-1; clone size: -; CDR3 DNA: TGTGCCAGCAGCTTAGCGTTTGGGGCTAGATCTTCCGAGTTCTTC; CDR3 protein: CASSLAFGARSSEFF
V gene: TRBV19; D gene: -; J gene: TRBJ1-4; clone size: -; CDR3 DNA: TGTGCCAGTAGTCCCCGGGGGAGTGCAACTAATGAAAAACTGTTTTTT; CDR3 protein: CASSPRGSATNEKLFF
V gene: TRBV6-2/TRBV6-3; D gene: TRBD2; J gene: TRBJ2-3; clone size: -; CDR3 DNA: TGTGCCAGCACCCCCCCCCTAGCGGGAGCAGATACGCAGTATTTT; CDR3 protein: CASTPPLAGADTQYF
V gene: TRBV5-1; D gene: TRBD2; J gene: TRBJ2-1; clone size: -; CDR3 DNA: TGCGCCAGCAGCCTCGGGACTAGCGGGAGCAATGAGCAGTTCTTC; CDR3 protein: CASSLGTSGSNEQFF
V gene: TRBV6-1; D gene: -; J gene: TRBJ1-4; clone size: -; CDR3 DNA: TGTGCCAGCAGTGATGGGGCAGGGCAGGGTGAAAAACTGTTTTTT; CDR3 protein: CASSDGAGQGEKLFF
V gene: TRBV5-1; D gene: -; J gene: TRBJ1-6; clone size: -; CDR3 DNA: TGCGCCAGCAGACCGGGAGGTCATAATTCACCCCTCCACTTT; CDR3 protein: CASRPGGHNSPLHF
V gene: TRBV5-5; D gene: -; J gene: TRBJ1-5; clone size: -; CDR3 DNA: TGTGCCAGCAGCTTGAGGCCGGGGGGTGACAATCAGCCCCAGCATTTT; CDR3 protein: CASSLRPGGDNQPQHF
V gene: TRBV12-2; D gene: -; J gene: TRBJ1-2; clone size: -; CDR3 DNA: TGTGCAAGTCGCTTAGCGGGACCGGGGGACAGGGCTAACGGCTACACCTTC; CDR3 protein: CASRLAGPGDRANGYTF
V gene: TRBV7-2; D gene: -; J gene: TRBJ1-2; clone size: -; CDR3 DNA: TGTGCCAGCACCATCTGGCCGGGGCAGGGGCCCCTCGTAAGTGGCTACACCTTC; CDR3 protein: CASTIWPGQGPLVSGYTF
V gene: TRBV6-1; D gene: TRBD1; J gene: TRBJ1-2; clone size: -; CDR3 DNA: TGTGCCAGCAGTGAAGCCGGGACAGGGAATGGCTACACCTTC; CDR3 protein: CASSEAGTGNGYTF
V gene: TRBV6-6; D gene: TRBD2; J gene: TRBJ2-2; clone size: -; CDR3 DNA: TGTGCCAGCAGTTCTCTAGCGGGAGGGACCGGGGAGCTGTTTTTT; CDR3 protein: CASSSLAGGTGELFF
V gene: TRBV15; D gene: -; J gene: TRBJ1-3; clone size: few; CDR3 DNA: TGTGCCACCAGCAGAGATACAGGCCGAAACACCATATATTTT; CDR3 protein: CATSRDTGRNTIYF
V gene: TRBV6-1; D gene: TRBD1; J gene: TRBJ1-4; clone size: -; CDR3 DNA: TGTGCCAGCAGTGCACTGACAGGGGGAACTAATGAAAAACTGTTTTTT; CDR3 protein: CASSALTGGTNEKLFF
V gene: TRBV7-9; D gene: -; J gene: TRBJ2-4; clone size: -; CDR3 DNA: TGTGCCAGCAGCTCTACTATAATTGAAGCCAAAAACATTCAGTACTTC; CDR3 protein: CASSSTIIEAKNIQYF
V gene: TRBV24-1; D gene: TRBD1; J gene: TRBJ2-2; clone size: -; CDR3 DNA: TGTGCCACCAGCTCGACAGGGCTCACCGGGGAGCTGTTTTTT; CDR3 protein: CATSSTGLTGELFF
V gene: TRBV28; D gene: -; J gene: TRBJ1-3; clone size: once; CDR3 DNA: TGTGCCAGCAGTTCAGGGAACACCATATATTTT; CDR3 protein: CASSSGNTIYF
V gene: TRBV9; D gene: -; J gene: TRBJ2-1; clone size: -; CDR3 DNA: TGTGCCAGCAGCGTTGTCGAGCTCAATGAGCAGTTCTTC; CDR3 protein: CASSVVELNEQFF
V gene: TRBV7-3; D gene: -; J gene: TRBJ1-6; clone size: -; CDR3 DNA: TGTGCCAGCAGCTTAACGGCTGATTCACCCCTCCACTTT; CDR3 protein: CASSLTADSPLHF
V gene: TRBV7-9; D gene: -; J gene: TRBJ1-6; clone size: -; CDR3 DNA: TGTGCCAGCAGCCATCTAGGTCGCCCGGGGAATTCACCCCTCCACTTT; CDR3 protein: CASSHLGRPGNSPLHF
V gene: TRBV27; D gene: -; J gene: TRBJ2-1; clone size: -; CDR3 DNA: TGTGCCAGCCGAGGGGGTGCGGGAGCGTACAATGAGCAGTTCTTC; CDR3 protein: CASRGGAGAYNEQFF
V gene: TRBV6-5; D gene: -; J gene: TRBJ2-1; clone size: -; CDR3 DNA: TGTGCCAGCAGTTACCAGGGGAGCAATGAGCAGTTCTTC; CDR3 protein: CASSYQGSNEQFF
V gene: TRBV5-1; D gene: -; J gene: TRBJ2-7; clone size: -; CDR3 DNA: TGCGCCAGCAGCTACGCCAGCGGTTCCTACGAGCAGTACTTC; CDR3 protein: CASSYASGSYEQYF
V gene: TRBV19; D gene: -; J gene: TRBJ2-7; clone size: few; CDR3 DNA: TGTGCCAGTAGTGCCTTCATCAGGGGGGCCTACGAGCAGTACTTC; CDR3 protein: CASSAFIRGAYEQYF